Listed here are 29 T cell receptor beta chains from one sample, sequenced in a study of shared clonotypes between healthy human individuals (dated by TCRdb to 2020 to 2021). Preparation of the library involved the immunoSEQ multiplex PCR assay. TCRdb holds this immuneACCESS table with in-frame rearrangements only. Some clones are missing; in checked studies, unresolved V genes explain under half, and the rest has no known cause. For this sample the table gives some 380,000 clones, of which just over 95% were detected only once. 0.25% to 0.35% of the sample belongs to the ten largest clones. Input material: memory CD8+ T cells sorted from blood. The cell subset or site label of this sample denotes: CD45RO+ cells pooled with CCR7-negative TemRA cells. These receptors were obtained from a man aged 25 to 40 in good health.

The chain couples TRBV30 to TRBJ2-1, with 8 bases fitting TRBD2. There are 12 residues in the CDR3. CDR1 and CDR2 from the germline V gene are GTSNPN and SVGIG (reference sequence). Trimming removed 0 bases from V and 8 bases from J; junction bases left unmatched: 0. CDR3 region: CAWSVGGDEQFF. The CDR3 DNA reads TGTGCCTGGAGTGTCGGGGGGGATGAGCAGTTCTTC.

The rearrangement uses TRBV27 and TRBJ1-1; tentatively, D is TRBD1 (5 bases). Per germline, CDR1 MNHEY and CDR2 SMNVEV (reference sequence). The CDR3 is made up of 21 amino acids. The V and J ends lost 2 bases and 0 bases respectively, with 28 bases between them. CDR3 residues: CASSLTALPSGMPRMNTEAFF. Here the CDR3 DNA reads TGTGCCAGCAGTTTAACCGCCCTTCCTTCAGGGATGCCGCGTATGAACACTGAAGCTTTCTTT.

V and J are TRBV14 and TRBJ2-2, with no clear D. Germline V CDR1 and CDR2: SGHDN, FVKESK. The V and J ends lost 3 bases and 4 bases respectively, with 6 bases between them. CDR3 length: 13 amino acids. CDR3 nucleotide sequence: TGTGCCAGCAGCCATGGCGTCACCGGGGAGCTGTTTTTT. It is translated as CASSHGVTGELFF.

The chain uses TRBV2 and TRBJ2-5, with 8 nucleotides matching TRBD1. V lost 7 bases and J lost 4; bases outside the gene matches: 5. Germline V gene lookup returns CDR1 SNHLY and CDR2 FYNNEI. CDR3 length: 13 amino acids. In DNA form, the CDR3 reads TGTGCCAGCATTCGTACAGGGGGAGAGACCCAGTACTTC. This translates into CASIRTGGETQYF.

This chain connects TRBV19 to TRBJ2-7; no clear D gene. Trimming shortened V by 3 bases and J by 2 bases, and 8 bases separated the two germline ends. The CDR3 has 13 amino acids. Germline CDR1 LNHDA, CDR2 SQIVND (reference sequence). CDR3 sequence reads: CASSMRQTYEQYF. CDR3 bases: TGTGCCAGTAGTATGCGGCAGACCTACGAGCAGTACTTC.

The chain couples TRBV5-1 to TRBJ2-1; D remains unclear. Trimming removed 2 bases at V and 8 bases at J, with 14 bases between. CDR1 and CDR2 (germline): SGHRS, YFSETQ. The CDR3 runs to 14 residues. The CDR3 coding sequence is TGCGCCAGCAGCTTAACCGACCCCCTGGATGAGCAGTTCTTC. Its translation: CASSLTDPLDEQFF.

The V call is TRBV4-2, the J call TRBJ2-2, with 7 bases matching TRBD2. J gave up 4 bases and V 0 bases, and 5 bases lay outside the gene matches. CDR3 length equals 16 residues. Germline-derived CDR1 and CDR2 are LGHNA and YNFKEQ. CDR3 sequence: CASSQDPGLPTGELFF. DNA for the CDR3: TGTGCCAGCAGCCAAGACCCGGGACTACCCACCGGGGAGCTGTTTTTT.

The rearrangement links TRBV4-1 to TRBJ1-4; 8 bases agree with TRBD1. The CDR3 is 16 amino acids. Per the germline V gene, CDR1 is MGHRA and CDR2 is YSYEKL. The J segment lost 0 bases and the V segment lost 3 bases, leaving 3 bases of the junction unmatched. CDR3 amino acids: CASSQLQGATNEKLFF. Here the CDR3 DNA reads TGCGCCAGCAGCCAGTTACAGGGGGCAACTAATGAAAAACTGTTTTTT.

This chain uses TRBV29-1 with TRBJ2-7; D uncertain. CDR1 SQVTM and CDR2 ANQGSEA come from the germline V gene. The ends were cut back, 7 bases at V and 0 bases at J, with 16 bases in the middle. The CDR3 consists of 14 residues. CDR3 sequence: CSGRRTLSSYEQYF. CDR3 in DNA: TGCAGCGGCCGGCGGACCTTGAGCTCCTACGAGCAGTACTTC.

The chain couples TRBV7-9 to TRBJ1-1; D is uncertain. The CDR3 runs 12 residues. Germline V CDR1 and CDR2: SEHNR, FQNEAQ (reference sequence). V was cut by 3 bases and J by 5 bases, with 7 bases left in between. The CDR3 region is CASSFVGTEAFF. The CDR3, as DNA: TGTGCCAGCAGCTTTGTGGGTACTGAAGCTTTCTTT.

The CDR3 protein is CASSPRVGGFYYNEQFF. The CDR3, as DNA: TGTGCCAGCTCACCTAGAGTTGGTGGGTTTTACTACAATGAGCAGTTCTTC. V gene TRBV18 combines with J gene TRBJ2-1; D gene ambiguous. The V gene lost 3 bases and the J gene lost 3 bases, with 18 bases spanning the gap. Germline-derived CDR1 and CDR2 are KGHSH and LQKENI. The CDR3 length is 17 residues.

The chain recombines TRBV6-8 with TRBJ2-7, with a weak D call TRBD2 (6 bases). V was cut by 10 bases and J by 7 bases, with 29 bases left in between. CDR3 length: 16 residues. In germline, CDR1 is MNHGY, CDR2 SAAAGT. This chain's CDR3 is CANAPTRRASPREQYF. The CDR3 region has the DNA TGTGCCAACGCCCCGACCCGGAGGGCCTCACCTAGAGAGCAGTACTTC.

The V call is TRBV29-1, the J call TRBJ2-5; TRBD2 might be the D (5 bases). CDR3 length equals 14 residues. Germline V gene sequence: CDR1 SQVTM, CDR2 ANQGSEA. V was trimmed by 6 bases and J by 1 base, leaving 15 bases between them. Here the CDR3 DNA reads TGCAGCGTGGACCCACTAGTGCCCCAAGAGACCCAGTACTTC. It yields the protein CSVDPLVPQETQYF. The whole variable domain, filled in from reference TRBV29-1 and TRBJ2-5, reads SAVISQKPSRDICQRGTSLTIQCQVDSQVTMMFWYRQQPGQSLTLIATANQGSEATYESGFVIDKFPISRPNLTFSTLTVSNMSPEDSSIYLCSVDPLVPQETQYFGPGTRLLVL.

The rearrangement joins TRBV5-1 to TRBJ2-7, with TRBD1 matching 10 bases. The CDR3 is made up of 17 amino acids. The trim removed 2 bases at V and 2 bases at J, leaving 10 bases unmatched. The germline gives CDR1 SGHRS, CDR2 YFSETQ. CDR3 residues: CASSFGTGALITYEQYF. The CDR3 region has the DNA TGCGCCAGCAGCTTTGGGACAGGGGCCTTAATTACCTACGAGCAGTACTTC.

CDR3 coding DNA: TGTGCCAGCAGGGACGGCCCTTCTGAAGCTTTCTTT. This sequence encodes CASRDGPSEAFF. J is TRBJ1-1 and V is TRBV6-1; no reliable D call. V was shortened by 6 bases and J by 6 bases, with 11 bases between the two germline ends. Germline V gene lookup returns CDR1 MNHNS and CDR2 SASEGT. There are 12 residues in the CDR3.

CDR3 sequence: CASSLNQGGYTF. CDR3 coding DNA: TGTGCCAGCAGCTTGAACCAGGGAGGCTACACCTTC. The rearrangement links TRBV7-9 to TRBJ1-2, with D maybe TRBD1 (5 bases). Deletions cut 3 bases from V and 8 bases from J, with 10 bases between. The CDR3 has 12 residues. Germline V gene sequence: CDR1 SEHNR, CDR2 FQNEAQ (reference sequence).

The rearrangement uses TRBV5-4 and TRBJ2-5; 8 nucleotides align to TRBD2. V shed 9 bases and J 5 bases; nucleotides not matched to a gene: 3. Germline-derived CDR1 and CDR2 are SGHNT and YYREEE (reference sequence). There are 11 residues in the CDR3. CDR3: CAIRGGETQYF. Here the CDR3 DNA reads TGTGCCATACGGGGGGGGGAGACCCAGTACTTC.

This clone has only one observation. The V call is TRBV18, the J call TRBJ2-5, with D hard to call. This CDR3 contains 12 residues. CDR1 KGHSH and CDR2 LQKENI come from the germline V gene. Trimming took 1 base from V and 3 from J, leaving 3 bases between them. The CDR3 loop reads CASSPLKETQYF. CDR3 nucleotides: TGTGCCAGCTCACCACTTAAAGAGACCCAGTACTTC.

The chain is built from TRBV19 and TRBJ2-1; the match to TRBD2 covers 11 bases. The CDR3 is made up of 17 amino acids. Germline loops: CDR1 LNHDA, CDR2 SQIVND (reference sequence). Unmatched junction bases numbered 14, after V lost 6 bases and J lost 7 bases. CDR3 nucleotides: TGTGCCAGTAGGGCACTAGCGGGAGTGGGGCTTGGGAATGAGCAGTTCTTC. It is translated as CASRALAGVGLGNEQFF.

This CDR3 reads CASSQGGQVSNEQFF. The CDR3 DNA reads as TGTGCCAGCAGCCAAGGGGGACAGGTTTCCAATGAGCAGTTCTTC. The rearrangement joins TRBV4-2 to TRBJ2-1, with 8 nucleotides matching TRBD1. Trimming removed 1 base from V and 6 bases from J; junction bases left unmatched: 5. The CDR3 sequence is 15 residues long. CDR1 and CDR2 from the germline V gene are LGHNA and YNFKEQ.

The chain employs TRBV19 and TRBJ1-5; D is perhaps TRBD1 (5 bases). Germline V lookup: CDR1 LNHDA, CDR2 SQIVND (reference sequence). The V end was cut by 9 bases, the J end by 2 bases, with 5 bases between. The CDR3 has 11 residues. Here the CDR3 DNA reads TGTGCCAGACAGGGCAATCAGCCCCAGCATTTT. It specifies CARQGNQPQHF.

The table lists this clone with a count of one. The chain's CDR3 is CASSRRGTQYF. The CDR3 DNA follows: TGTGCCAGCAGCCGGCGGGGGACCCAGTACTTC. The chain uses TRBV7-2 and TRBJ2-5; D might be TRBD2 (6 bases). This CDR3 is built from 11 residues. Trimming took off 5 bases at V and 7 bases at J, with 8 bases between the two ends. Germline V CDR1 and CDR2: SGHTA, FQGNSA.

The CDR3 loop is CASSLTYRGAGGRDTQYF. The CDR3 DNA reads TGTGCCAGCAGCTTAACGTACCGCGGAGCGGGAGGCCGAGATACGCAGTATTTT. J is TRBJ2-3 and V is TRBV7-3; 9 bases agree with TRBD2. Unmatched junction bases numbered 12, after V lost 0 bases and J lost 5 bases. Germline CDR1 reads SGHTA; CDR2 reads FQGTGA. The CDR3 is made up of 18 amino acids.

The CDR3 sequence is CASSLEGNYGYTF. In nucleotides, the CDR3 is TGCGCCAGCAGCTTGGAGGGGAACTATGGCTACACCTTC. V usage is TRBV5-1 and J usage is TRBJ1-2, with D possibly matching TRBD1 (5 bases). Germline V CDR1 and CDR2: SGHRS, YFSETQ. This CDR3 has 13 residues. V dropped 0 bases and J dropped 2 bases, with 5 bases sitting between them.

This chain uses TRBV7-3 with TRBJ2-2; weak D call: TRBD2 (6 bases). Germline lookup yields CDR1 SGHTA and CDR2 FQGTGA. The CDR3 has 14 amino acids. Trimming removed 3 bases at V and 5 bases at J, with 10 bases between. This CDR3 is CASSFFGGTGELFF. CDR3 bases: TGTGCCAGCAGCTTTTTTGGAGGGACCGGGGAGCTGTTTTTT.

In this sample, this clone turned up once. V gene TRBV25-1 combines with J gene TRBJ1-2; D is perhaps TRBD1 (6 bases). CDR1 and CDR2 (germline): MGHDK, SYGVNS. The V end lost 0 bases, the J end lost 2 bases, and 7 bases lay between the germline ends. The CDR3 sequence is 14 residues long. The DNA of the CDR3 is TGTGCCAGCAGTGAATATGACAGGAACTATGGCTACACCTTC. This translates into CASSEYDRNYGYTF.

This clone was observed a single time. The chain joins TRBV4-2 to TRBJ2-1; D is possibly TRBD1 or TRBD2 (6 bases each). V lost 0 bases to trimming and J lost 8 bases, with 11 bases between them. This CDR3 spans 14 amino acids. The germline CDR1 and CDR2 sequences are LGHNA and YNFKEQ. The CDR3 sequence: CASSQDLGGDEQFF. CDR3 bases: TGTGCCAGCAGCCAAGATTTGGGGGGCGATGAGCAGTTCTTC.

This chain connects TRBV18 to TRBJ2-7, with TRBD2 matching over 10 bases. This CDR3 comprises 15 residues. Looked up from germline, CDR1 is KGHSH and CDR2 is LQKENI. V was clipped by 6 bases and J by 5 bases; unmatched bases: 10. The CDR3: CASSPTSGTYNEQYF. The DNA for the CDR3 is TGTGCCAGCTCCCCCACTAGCGGGACCTACAACGAGCAGTACTTC.

The chain couples TRBV5-1 to TRBJ2-7, with TRBD2 identical over 13 bases. There are 16 residues in the CDR3. The junction had 5 bases not matched to a gene; V was cut back by 0 bases and J by 5 bases. CDR1 SGHRS and CDR2 YFSETQ come from the germline V gene. The CDR3 sequence is CASSLATSGRANEQYF. The CDR3 DNA reads TGCGCCAGCAGCTTGGCAACTAGCGGGAGGGCCAACGAGCAGTACTTC.